These T cell receptor beta chains were read from a single sample in a study of technical replicates of blood from a few donors. Measured with immunoSEQ multiplex PCR; TCRdb has only the in-frame clones, and not every one. The sample includes under 70,000 clones, approximately 90% seen only once; the top ten take around 0.37%. Sequenced input: T cells isolated from PBMCs. Receptor source: a human donor in good health. The CDR3 runs from the conserved cysteine through the conserved F or W. The order of the fields is J gene, D gene, V gene, clone size, CDR3 protein, CDR3 DNA. A D gene is named only where the DNA matches it firmly. Expanded clones are given a class, and other clones once, few, many or no size at all.

J: TRBJ2-1; D: .; V: TRBV9; size: once; CDR3: CASSVFNGVNEQFF; DNA: TGTGCCAGCAGCGTCTTTAACGGGGTGAATGAGCAGTTCTTC
J: TRBJ1-2; D: .; V: TRBV6-1; size: once; CDR3: CASSEFGVSYGYTF; DNA: TGTGCCAGCAGTGAATTCGGGGTGAGCTATGGCTACACCTTC
J: TRBJ2-4; D: TRBD2; V: TRBV7-9; size: .; CDR3: CASSFGGGSKTKNIQYF; DNA: TGTGCCAGCAGTTTTGGTGGCGGGAGTAAGACCAAAAACATTCAGTACTTC
J: TRBJ2-7; D: .; V: TRBV18; size: .; CDR3: CASSPAVGEQYF; DNA: TGTGCCAGCTCACCAGCGGTGGGCGAGCAGTACTTC
J: TRBJ1-1; D: .; V: TRBV27; size: .; CDR3: CASSPFPGGRGTEAFF; DNA: TGTGCCAGCAGTCCCTTCCCGGGGGGGAGGGGCACTGAAGCTTTCTTT
J: TRBJ2-7; D: .; V: TRBV28; size: once; CDR3: CASSLRTGVDEQYF; DNA: TGTGCCAGCAGTTTGCGGACCGGGGTAGACGAGCAGTACTTC
J: TRBJ1-4; D: TRBD1; V: TRBV9; size: .; CDR3: CASSVGQGAHEKLFF; DNA: TGTGCCAGCAGCGTGGGACAGGGGGCGCATGAAAAACTGTTTTTT
J: TRBJ2-7; D: .; V: TRBV11-3; size: .; CDR3: CASSSETSSYEQYF; DNA: TGTGCCAGCAGCTCAGAAACTAGCTCCTACGAGCAGTACTTC
J: TRBJ2-7; D: .; V: TRBV11-2; size: .; CDR3: CASSFSGSYEQYF; DNA: TGTGCCAGCAGCTTTTCGGGGTCCTACGAGCAGTACTTC
J: TRBJ2-3; D: TRBD1; V: TRBV5-6; size: .; CDR3: CASSLTTGGPDTQYF; DNA: TGTGCCAGCAGCTTGACTACAGGGGGTCCAGATACGCAGTATTTT
J: TRBJ2-7; D: .; V: TRBV9; size: .; CDR3: CASSVVPGVTYEQYF; DNA: TGTGCCAGCAGCGTAGTCCCGGGAGTTACCTACGAGCAGTACTTC
J: TRBJ2-2; D: .; V: TRBV7-8; size: .; CDR3: CASSLESFVNTGELFF; DNA: TGTGCCAGCAGCTTAGAGAGCTTTGTCAACACCGGGGAGCTGTTTTTT
J: TRBJ1-2; D: .; V: TRBV19; size: .; CDR3: CASSINVSRQPNYGYTF; DNA: TGTGCCAGTAGTATAAATGTTTCGAGGCAGCCCAACTATGGCTACACCTTC
J: TRBJ2-2; D: TRBD2; V: TRBV19; size: .; CDR3: CASSPGTSGSLNTGELFF; DNA: TGTGCCAGTAGTCCGGGGACTAGCGGGAGCCTAAACACCGGGGAGCTGTTTTTT
J: TRBJ1-2; D: .; V: TRBV30; size: few; CDR3: CAREWGRGYTF; DNA: TGTGCTCGTGAGTGGGGCCGCGGCTACACCTTC
J: TRBJ2-7; D: TRBD2; V: TRBV10-2; size: .; CDR3: CASSEYDSGTYEQYF; DNA: TGCGCCAGCAGTGAGTATGATAGCGGGACCTACGAGCAGTACTTC
J: TRBJ2-7; D: TRBD2; V: TRBV10-3; size: few; CDR3: CAIGDTSGGYEQYF; DNA: TGTGCCATCGGAGATACTAGCGGAGGATACGAGCAGTACTTC
J: TRBJ2-2; D: TRBD2; V: TRBV2; size: .; CDR3: CASSPIAGSNTGELFF; DNA: TGTGCCAGCAGTCCTATAGCGGGGTCGAACACCGGGGAGCTGTTTTTT
J: TRBJ2-3; D: TRBD2; V: TRBV7-3; size: .; CDR3: CASSSGITSTDTQYF; DNA: TGTGCCAGCTCAAGCGGGATTACTAGCACAGATACGCAGTATTTT
J: TRBJ1-4; D: .; V: TRBV7-9; size: .; CDR3: CASWNTANEKLFF; DNA: TGTGCCAGTTGGAACACAGCTAATGAAAAACTGTTTTTT
J: TRBJ1-3; D: .; V: TRBV1; size: .; CDR3: CTSSQDLGGYSGNTIYF; DNA: TGCACCAGCAGCCAAGATCTGGGAGGATACTCTGGAAACACCATATATTTT
J: TRBJ1-2; D: .; V: TRBV6-1; size: .; CDR3: CASSEFLGTPNYGYTF; DNA: TGTGCCAGCAGTGAGTTTCTTGGGACACCTAACTATGGCTACACCTTC
J: TRBJ1-1; D: .; V: TRBV6-5; size: few; CDR3: CASSYSPAFF; DNA: TGTGCCAGCAGTTACTCCCCGGCTTTCTTT
J: TRBJ1-1; D: .; V: TRBV5-4; size: .; CDR3: CASSLDGALNTEAFF; DNA: TGTGCCAGCAGCTTGGACGGAGCATTGAACACTGAAGCTTTCTTT
J: TRBJ1-2; D: TRBD1; V: TRBV28; size: .; CDR3: CATYDREVRGYTF; DNA: TGTGCCACCTATGACAGGGAGGTACGGGGCTACACCTTC
J: TRBJ1-2; D: .; V: TRBV10-1; size: .; CDR3: CASSERWQFPDSNYGYTF; DNA: TGCGCCAGCAGTGAGAGGTGGCAATTCCCCGACTCGAACTATGGCTACACCTTC
J: TRBJ2-1; D: TRBD2; V: TRBV5-8; size: .; CDR3: CASSLGAGDIEQFF; DNA: TGTGCCAGCAGCTTGGGGGCGGGAGATATTGAGCAGTTCTTC
J: TRBJ1-2; D: .; V: TRBV27; size: once; CDR3: CASRGDIGNGYTF; DNA: TGTGCCAGCAGAGGAGATATAGGAAATGGCTACACCTTC
J: TRBJ2-3; D: TRBD2; V: TRBV30; size: few; CDR3: CAWSRTSGTDTQYF; DNA: TGTGCCTGGAGTAGAACTAGCGGCACAGATACGCAGTATTTT
J: TRBJ1-2; D: TRBD1; V: TRBV30; size: .; CDR3: CAWRAGTGEYGYTF; DNA: TGTGCCTGGAGGGCTGGGACAGGAGAATATGGCTACACCTTC
J: TRBJ1-1; D: .; V: TRBV28; size: .; CDR3: CASSSQGSTEAFF; DNA: TGTGCCAGCAGTTCCCAGGGGAGCACTGAAGCTTTCTTT
J: TRBJ1-2; D: TRBD1; V: TRBV18; size: .; CDR3: CASSPPDRDGYTF; DNA: TGTGCCAGCTCACCACCAGACAGGGATGGCTACACCTTC
J: TRBJ2-1; D: TRBD1; V: TRBV20-1; size: .; CDR3: CSAGLQGKEFF; DNA: TGCAGTGCTGGGCTACAGGGGAAGGAGTTCTTC
J: TRBJ2-1; D: .; V: TRBV9; size: .; CDR3: CASSTSGYSYNEQFF; DNA: TGTGCCAGCAGCACAAGCGGGTACTCCTACAATGAGCAGTTCTTC
J: TRBJ2-1; D: TRBD2; V: TRBV28; size: .; CDR3: CASRDGTRFYNEQFF; DNA: TGTGCCAGCAGAGACGGGACTAGGTTTTACAATGAGCAGTTCTTC
J: TRBJ1-1; D: .; V: TRBV6-5; size: .; CDR3: CASSPERNTEAFF; DNA: TGTGCCAGCAGCCCCGAGAGGAACACTGAAGCTTTCTTT
J: TRBJ2-1; D: .; V: TRBV19; size: .; CDR3: CASSIAEGWNEQFF; DNA: TGTGCCAGTAGTATAGCAGAGGGCTGGAATGAGCAGTTCTTC
J: TRBJ1-2; D: .; V: TRBV28; size: .; CDR3: CASSLALGGPYGYTF; DNA: TGTGCCAGCAGTTTAGCTCTAGGAGGACCCTATGGCTACACCTTC
J: TRBJ1-1; D: .; V: TRBV6-5; size: .; CDR3: CASSYSSRLTEAFF; DNA: TGTGCCAGCAGTTACTCCTCCAGGCTAACTGAAGCTTTCTTT
J: TRBJ1-1; D: TRBD1; V: TRBV9; size: once; CDR3: CASSPGGNTEAFF; DNA: TGTGCCAGCAGTCCAGGGGGGAACACTGAAGCTTTCTTT
J: TRBJ2-2; D: TRBD1; V: TRBV2; size: .; CDR3: CASRGQESAGELFF; DNA: TGTGCCAGCAGGGGACAGGAATCGGCCGGGGAGCTGTTTTTT
J: TRBJ2-5; D: TRBD2; V: TRBV7-3; size: .; CDR3: CASSTRVPGLAVETQYF; DNA: TGTGCCAGCAGCACAAGGGTTCCGGGACTAGCCGTTGAGACCCAGTACTTC
J: TRBJ2-7; D: TRBD1; V: TRBV18; size: .; CDR3: CASSPPVTGDLYEQYF; DNA: TGTGCCAGCTCACCACCGGTAACAGGGGATTTATACGAGCAGTACTTC
J: TRBJ1-1; D: .; V: TRBV5-6; size: once; CDR3: CASSLVQVVNTEAFF; DNA: TGTGCCAGCAGCTTGGTTCAGGTGGTTAACACTGAAGCTTTCTTT
J: TRBJ1-2; D: .; V: TRBV19; size: .; CDR3: CASSIPREEDYGYTF; DNA: TGTGCCAGTAGTATCCCCAGGGAGGAAGACTATGGCTACACCTTC
J: TRBJ1-1; D: .; V: TRBV7-9; size: .; CDR3: CASSLKTGLNTEAFF; DNA: TGTGCCAGCAGTCTTAAGACGGGGTTGAACACTGAAGCTTTCTTT
J: TRBJ2-5; D: .; V: TRBV21-1; size: .; CDR3: CASSKVPGAQETQYF; DNA: TGTGCCAGCAGCAAAGTTCCAGGGGCCCAAGAGACCCAGTACTTC
J: TRBJ1-1; D: .; V: TRBV30; size: .; CDR3: CAWRNSLNTEAFF; DNA: TGTGCCTGGAGAAACAGTTTGAACACTGAAGCTTTCTTT
J: TRBJ2-2; D: TRBD1; V: TRBV10-3; size: .; CDR3: CAISDLTGTGVSGELFF; DNA: TGTGCCATCAGTGATCTCACCGGGACAGGGGTCTCCGGGGAGCTGTTTTTT
J: TRBJ1-1; D: .; V: TRBV7-6; size: .; CDR3: CASSLGLRTEGAFF; DNA: TGTGCCAGCAGCTTAGGGCTCAGGACTGAGGGAGCTTTCTTT
J: TRBJ2-1; D: TRBD1; V: TRBV25-1; size: .; CDR3: CASSDFGTVNNEQFF; DNA: TGTGCCAGCAGTGACTTCGGGACAGTTAACAATGAGCAGTTCTTC
J: TRBJ1-1; D: .; V: TRBV2; size: once; CDR3: CASQTTPLQGRGGAFF; DNA: TGTGCCAGTCAGACGACGCCTTTACAGGGACGGGGGGGCGCTTTCTTT
J: TRBJ2-5; D: TRBD2; V: TRBV7-9; size: .; CDR3: CASSLLAGDIPETQYF; DNA: TGTGCCAGCAGCTTGTTAGCGGGAGACATTCCAGAGACCCAGTACTTC
J: TRBJ1-5; D: .; V: TRBV4-3; size: .; CDR3: CASSQGPIGEGQPQHF; DNA: TGCGCCAGCAGCCAAGGGCCGATAGGTGAGGGTCAGCCCCAGCATTTT
J: TRBJ1-5; D: TRBD1; V: TRBV7-9; size: .; CDR3: CASSLEKGASNQPQHF; DNA: TGTGCCAGCAGCTTAGAGAAGGGGGCTAGCAATCAGCCCCAGCATTTT
J: TRBJ2-2; D: .; V: TRBV5-6; size: once; CDR3: CASSLAEGYTGELFF; DNA: TGTGCCAGCAGCTTAGCGGAGGGGTACACCGGGGAGCTGTTTTTT
J: TRBJ2-3; D: TRBD2; V: TRBV4-2; size: .; CDR3: CASSRWTSGSRDTQYF; DNA: TGTGCCAGCAGCCGATGGACTAGCGGGAGCCGAGATACGCAGTATTTT